This T cell receptor (beta chain) comes out of a study of control samples from healthy donors and cancer patients (dated by TCRdb to 2018 to 2021). The method was the immunoSEQ multiplex PCR assay. Drawn from immuneACCESS, this table holds only the in-frame rearrangements with V and J called that TCRdb kept. Clones are partly lost; checked studies trace under half to an unresolved V gene and leave the rest unexplained. The sample table holds about 26,000 clones, of which approximately 85% were seen once. The biggest ten clones account for about 25% of the sample. In the case of this clone: It has no known antigen specificity. No base qualities exist here, and no much larger clone lies one base off it.

The sample was PBMCs. The sequence derives from a man aged 55 to 69 with colorectal cancer.

In nucleotides, the sequence is TGTGCCAGCAGCCGGCAGACAGGCGGGGGAGGCTACACCTTC. This yields the protein CASSRQTGGGGYTF. The rearranged chain carries TRBV5-6 and TRBJ1-2; the D gene is possibly TRBD1, with 6 bases matching. Sequences SGHDT (CDR1) and YYEEEE (CDR2) are obtained from the germline V gene. The CDR3 has 14 amino acids, counting the end cysteine and phenylalanine. Only CDR3 DNA is held: 42 bases, read in frame from base 1. Trimming at the junction amounts to 4 bases on V and 8 bases on J, and the germline ends lie 18 bases apart.